This TCR beta chain was found in a study of vaccination and CD4 T cells after COVID-19. The treatment: approximately 10-day PBMC culture with coronavirus spike peptide pools or control peptides (ViraFEST assay). After being plated at around 2 million per well, PBMCs were cultured with 10 IU/ml IL-2 and around 9.2 ug/ml peptide pools. The ends were cut back, 8 bases at V and 8 bases at J, with 18 bases in the middle. CDR1 and CDR2 from the germline V gene are SGHTA and FQGNSA. The CDR3 covers 13 residues. Overall study findings and caveats: Reactive clone data from convalescent patients indicated a median of about 88% appearing only post-vaccination.

Oncomine TCR Beta short-read sequencing was applied to DNA from cultured CD4+ T cells. One entry per CDR3 protein, called by TCRdb with MiXCR from the PCR reads. The sample holds more than 15,000 distinct CDR3 sequences, about 23% seen once. This clonotype was recorded a few times. The antigen remains undetermined. The TCR was taken from a human donor with COVID-19. V usage is TRBV7-2 and J usage is TRBJ1-2; D may be TRBD1 (6 bases). The sequenced material came from cultured CD4+ T cells from blood. The CDR3 DNA is TGTGCCAGCGCACAACCGGCGGGGGGCGGCTACACCTTC. Residues: CASAQPAGGGYTF.